The rows below give T cell receptor beta chains drawn from one sample of a study of blood T cell repertoires in COVID-19. TCRdb's table, derived via immunoSEQ multiplex PCR, lists solely in-frame clones and lacks some. The table records approximately 140,000 clones, around 83% of them present only once. Sequenced: PBMCs or T cells enriched from blood (not recorded which). The receptor set was obtained from a woman aged 45-65 years who had been exposed to COVID-19. Each CDR3 is given with its conserved first and last residue. The D gene is left open where the match is weak. A row's size may be missing; if present it is once, few, many or a size class.

v_call	j_call	d_call	clone_size	cdr3_aa	cdr3_nt
TRBV5-6	TRBJ1-6	NA	NA	CASSLYQGLGHSPLHF	TGTGCCAGCAGCTTGTATCAGGGGTTGGGGCATTCACCCCTCCACTTT
TRBV18	TRBJ1-1	TRBD1	NA	CASSHGQGNMGWMLNTEAFF	TGTGCCAGCTCTCATGGACAGGGGAATATGGGGTGGATGTTGAACACTGAAGCTTTCTTT
TRBV6-5	TRBJ1-5	NA	NA	CASSWDTRNQPQHF	TGTGCCAGCAGTTGGGACACTCGCAATCAGCCCCAGCATTTT
TRBV6-5	TRBJ1-4	NA	NA	CASSYGQITNEKLFF	TGTGCCAGCAGTTACGGGCAGATCACTAATGAAAAACTGTTTTTT
TRBV6-5	TRBJ2-2	NA	NA	CASSYFGHRTGELFF	TGTGCCAGCAGTTACTTTGGGCACCGAACCGGGGAGCTGTTTTTT
TRBV20-1	TRBJ2-1	NA	NA	CSASSGPSNEQFF	TGCAGTGCTAGTAGTGGCCCGTCCAATGAGCAGTTCTTC
TRBV5-6	TRBJ2-3	TRBD1	NA	CASSGDRADTQYF	TGTGCCAGCAGCGGGGACAGGGCAGATACGCAGTATTTT
TRBV7-2	TRBJ1-3	NA	NA	CASSFTGFSGNTIYF	TGTGCCAGCAGCTTTACAGGCTTCTCTGGAAACACCATATATTTT
TRBV10-3	TRBJ1-1	TRBD1	NA	CATRGQSNTEAFF	TGTGCCACCAGGGGACAGTCGAACACTGAAGCTTTCTTT
TRBV11-2	TRBJ2-1	NA	NA	CASSLEAANNEQFF	TGTGCCAGCAGCTTAGAGGCTGCAAACAATGAGCAGTTCTTC
TRBV5-8	TRBJ1-5	NA	NA	CASSPEGSQPQHF	TGTGCCAGCAGCCCGGAGGGTTCCCAGCCCCAGCATTTT
TRBV5-1	TRBJ2-1	NA	NA	CASSLESRSYNEQFF	TGCGCCAGCAGCTTGGAGAGCCGCTCCTACAATGAGCAGTTCTTC
TRBV19	TRBJ1-5	NA	once	CASSHRDLDQPQHF	TGTGCCAGTAGTCACAGGGATTTGGATCAGCCCCAGCATTTT
TRBV9	TRBJ1-2	NA	NA	CASSVAGNDGYTF	TGTGCCAGCAGCGTAGCAGGGAATGACGGCTACACCTTC
TRBV9	TRBJ2-3	NA	NA	CASSLGGRSSTDTQYF	TGTGCCAGCAGCCTAGGAGGTCGTTCTAGCACAGATACGCAGTATTTT
TRBV2	TRBJ1-1	TRBD1	NA	CATRAGGWRTEAFF	TGTGCCACCAGGGCAGGGGGCTGGCGGACTGAAGCTTTCTTT
TRBV5-4	TRBJ2-1	NA	NA	CASSLGWQVRNEQFF	TGTGCCAGCAGCTTAGGATGGCAGGTACGGAATGAGCAGTTCTTC
TRBV15	TRBJ2-3	NA	NA	CATSRPSTSWEQYF	TGTGCCACCAGCAGACCTTCAACTAGTTGGGAGCAGTATTTT
TRBV5-4	TRBJ1-6	NA	NA	CASSSSPDSSWDNSPLHF	TGTGCCAGCAGCTCCTCCCCGGACAGTTCTTGGGATAATTCACCCCTCCACTTT
TRBV11-2	TRBJ1-5	TRBD1	NA	CASRSGTVSNQPQHF	TGTGCCAGCAGGAGTGGGACAGTTAGCAATCAGCCCCAGCATTTT
TRBV6-5	TRBJ1-2	NA	NA	CASSYSGDTPIEGYTF	TGTGCCAGCAGTTACTCCGGGGACACACCTATTGAGGGCTACACCTTC
TRBV19	TRBJ2-7	TRBD2	few	CASSMGTSGSREQYF	TGTGCCAGTAGTATGGGGACTAGCGGGAGTCGGGAGCAGTACTTC